One sample yielded the 2 T cell receptor beta chains listed below, sequenced in a study of shared clonotypes between healthy human individuals. Profiling relied on immunoSEQ multiplex PCR, and the TCRdb table lists in-frame clones only, not all of them. The table has some 1,600,000 clones, about 98% seen once. The specimen was naive CD4+ T cells sorted from blood. Subset in this sample: CD45RA+ positively selected. These receptors were collected from a man in his thirties or forties in good health.

The rearrangement joins TRBV7-9 to TRBJ1-3; D gene unclear. V lost 5 bases and J lost 2, with 1 base in between. From germline, CDR1 is SEHNR and CDR2 FQNEAQ (reference sequence). The CDR3 is 11 residues long. CDR3 coding DNA: TGTGCCAGCAGCGCTGGAAACACCATATATTTT. It specifies CASSAGNTIYF. Complete variable domain (other parts from reference TRBV7-9 and TRBJ1-3): DTGVSQNPRHKITKRGQNVTFRCDPISEHNRLYWYRQTLGQGPEFLTYFQNEAQLEKSRLLSDRFSAERPKGSFSTLEIQRTEQGDSAMYLCASSAGNTIYFGEGSWLTVV.

Details on this clone: Additional DNA sequences in this sample encode the identical CDR3. This chain uses TRBV18 with TRBJ2-7; D not resolved. The CDR3 has 12 amino acids. Germline V gene sequence: CDR1 KGHSH, CDR2 LQKENI. The V gene lost 2 bases and the J gene lost 4 bases, with 6 bases spanning the gap. The CDR3 is CASSPTVYEQYF. CDR3 coding DNA: TGTGCCAGCTCACCAACGGTTTACGAGCAGTACTTC.